This T cell receptor beta chain was identified in a study of regulatory T cells in long-lasting Graves disease. Study observations and caveats: Thyroid tissue was not studied; only peripheral blood was. TCR diversity was lower in persistent Graves' patients than in newly diagnosed ones. Sample size was small, which may have lowered accuracy.

Time point meaning: persistent/refractory GD, antithyroid drugs over 5 years with positive TRAb. With RNA extracted from PBMCs as input, the TCR library was made. Trimming removed 1 base from V and 14 bases from J, with 6 bases in between. The CDR3 has 11 amino acids. The germline V gene encodes CDR1 SNHLY and CDR2 FYNNEI. Both iRepertoire HTBI primers and Arm-PCR of CDR3 regions were used to build the TCR beta libraries. MiXCR was run by TCRdb on the multiplex PCR reads, yielding one entry per CDR3 protein. The repertoire has 350,000 to 500,000 distinct CDR3 sequences, about 21% of them found once; the top ten carry approximately 14%. This clonotype was seen more than once but under ten times. Antigen: not known.

The chain has TRBV2 and TRBJ1-6; D is ambiguous. The sample here was peripheral blood mononuclear cells (PBMCs), taken when the disease was refractory, from a patient treated with antithyroid drugs. This clonotype originated in a female donor with Graves disease. The CDR3 region has the DNA TGTGCCAGCAGTGAAGGTGGGGCCCTCCACTTT. It is translated as CASSEGGALHF.